The 26 T cell receptor beta chains listed next were all sequenced from one sample in a study of CD8+ T cells in alopecia areata. Investigators isolated RNA and reverse transcribed it into cDNA to act as the sequencing template. TCRdb keeps only in-frame clones here, not all; method: immunoSEQ multiplex PCR. Seen here are tens of thousands of clones, around three fifths observed once, and the top ten hold over 20%. Indicated treatment: oral pan-JAK inhibitor, 5-10 mg twice daily. The specimen was CD8+ T cells sorted from blood, collected at week 4, from a patient treated with tofacitinib. The source is a human donor with alopecia areata.

This clone was picked up a small number of times. The CDR3: CSFITGRSYEQYF. CDR3 in DNA: TGCAGCTTTATCACGGGACGATCGTACGAGCAGTACTTC. The chain carries TRBV29-1 and TRBJ2-7; D could derive from TRBD1 or TRBD2 (5 bases each). Germline assignment: CDR1 SQVTM and CDR2 ANQGSEA. With 8 bases removed from V and 4 bases from J, the gap between germline ends came to 18 bases. The CDR3 has 13 residues.

V gene TRBV30 combines with J gene TRBJ1-5, with TRBD1 matching 7 bases. CDR1 GTSNPN and CDR2 SVGIG come from the germline V gene (reference sequence). This CDR3 is 16 amino acids long. V shed 0 bases and J 5 bases; nucleotides not matched to a gene: 10. CDR3 protein: CAWSVQRQGPDQPQHF. CDR3 DNA sequence: TGTGCCTGGAGTGTCCAACGACAGGGTCCGGATCAGCCCCAGCATTTT.

The rearrangement uses TRBV30 and TRBJ1-4; D ambiguous. The germline CDR1 and CDR2 sequences are GTSNPN and SVGIG (reference sequence). V lost 3 bases to trimming and J lost 8 bases, with 16 bases between them. This CDR3 is 14 amino acids long. CDR3: CAWRSKTVREKLFF. Written as DNA, the CDR3 is TGTGCCTGGAGGTCAAAAACCGTCCGCGAAAAACTGTTTTTT.

This clone was counted a few times. This chain's CDR3 is CSVERGGDQYF. The CDR3 DNA is TGCAGCGTTGAAAGGGGGGGAGACCAGTACTTC. The V gene is TRBV29-1, the J gene TRBJ2-5; tentatively, D is TRBD2 (7 bases). V lost 2 bases to trimming and J lost 10 bases, with 11 bases between them. The CDR3 contains 11 residues. Looked up from germline, CDR1 is SQVTM and CDR2 is ANQGSEA.

Points on this clone: Within the sample, other DNA sequences also encode this same CDR3. The chain couples TRBV29-1 to TRBJ2-3, with D unclear. V was clipped by 6 bases and J by 4 bases, with 8 bases between them. CDR1 and CDR2 from the germline V gene are SQVTM and ANQGSEA. This CDR3 comprises 11 residues. The CDR3 sequence is CSVPEADTQYF. DNA for the CDR3: TGCAGCGTCCCGGAAGCAGATACGCAGTATTTT.

The V gene is TRBV14, the J gene TRBJ1-6, with D possibly matching TRBD1 (5 bases). The CDR3 runs 13 residues. V was trimmed by 5 bases and J by 9 bases, leaving 11 bases between them. Germline CDR1 reads SGHDN; CDR2 reads FVKESK. CDR3 nucleotides: TGTGCCAGCAGCGTCTCTAGGGGTTCACCCCTCCACTTT. It codes for CASSVSRGSPLHF.

This chain links TRBV7-9 with TRBJ2-1, with TRBD1 identical over 8 bases. Germline V gene sequence: CDR1 SEHNR, CDR2 FQNEAQ (reference sequence). V shed 5 bases, J shed 3 bases, and the junction held 9 bases outside the gene matches. This CDR3 has 16 residues. CDR3 sequence reads: CASSLLPGQGYNEQFF. For the CDR3, the DNA is TGTGCCAGCAGCCTCTTACCCGGACAGGGCTACAATGAGCAGTTCTTC.

The chain recombines TRBV30 with TRBJ2-6; no definite D call. Germline values: CDR1 GTSNPN, CDR2 SVGIG (reference sequence). V shed 1 base and J shed 0 bases, with 7 bases lying between them. This CDR3 is 15 amino acids long. The CDR3: CAWSDGTSGANVLTF. The CDR3, as DNA: TGTGCCTGGAGTGACGGCACCTCTGGGGCCAACGTCCTGACTTTC.

The rearrangement uses TRBV4-3 and TRBJ1-5; D not certain. The V end lost 0 bases, the J end lost 6 bases, and 6 bases lay between the germline ends. Germline V gene data show CDR1 as LGHNA and CDR2 as YSLEER. The CDR3 covers 13 residues. The CDR3 reads CASSQDGSQPQHF. The DNA of the CDR3 is TGCGCCAGCAGCCAAGATGGGAGTCAGCCCCAGCATTTT.

This clone appeared a few times. The gene calls are TRBV29-1 and TRBJ2-2; D remains ambiguous. V was trimmed by 0 bases and J by 0 bases, leaving 8 bases between them. The V gene's germline CDR1 is SQVTM and CDR2 ANQGSEA. CDR3 length: 15 residues. CDR3 region: CSVEDVGPNTGELFF. Here the CDR3 DNA reads TGCAGCGTTGAAGATGTGGGTCCGAACACCGGGGAGCTGTTTTTT.

The table lists this clone with a few counts. The V gene is TRBV13, the J gene TRBJ2-3; tentative D call: TRBD2 (5 bases). V shed 7 bases and J shed 2 bases, with 13 bases lying between them. CDR3 length: 14 amino acids. Germline values: CDR1 PRHDT, CDR2 FYEKMQ (reference sequence). Here the CDR3 DNA reads TGTGCCAGCACCACAGAGCGGAACACAGATACGCAGTATTTT. Translated: CASTTERNTDTQYF.

The chain combines TRBV5-6 with TRBJ2-2; 7 positions match TRBD1. The CDR3 totals 13 residues. Germline CDR1 is SGHDT and CDR2 is YYEEEE. J was trimmed by 6 bases and V by 4 bases; bases with no gene match: 3. Here the CDR3 DNA reads TGTGCCAGCAGCCTCGGGACAGCCGGGGAGCTGTTTTTT. Its protein product is CASSLGTAGELFF.

The chain employs TRBV6-5 and TRBJ2-5; TRBD2 matches 8 bases. V was pared by 7 bases and J by 4 bases, with 5 bases of the junction left unmatched. Germline CDR1 reads MNHEY; CDR2 reads SVGAGI. This CDR3 has 13 residues. CDR3: CASNVAGGETQYF. DNA of the CDR3: TGTGCCAGCAACGTTGCGGGGGGAGAGACCCAGTACTTC.

The chain employs TRBV7-9 and TRBJ2-7; possible D gene TRBD1, 6 bases. Looked up from germline, CDR1 is SEHNR and CDR2 is FQNEAQ (reference sequence). The CDR3 extends over 16 amino acids. Trimming left V 1 base short and J 3 bases short, with 16 bases between. The CDR3 DNA is TGTGCCAGCAGCTTAGGAGGCCAGGGGAGTAGCTACGAGCAGTACTTC. It specifies CASSLGGQGSSYEQYF.

This clone was counted once. V is TRBV30 and J is TRBJ2-3; no firm D call. Trimming left V 1 base short and J 2 bases short, with 10 bases between. The CDR3 extends over 14 amino acids. CDR1 and CDR2 (germline): GTSNPN, SVGIG (reference sequence). The CDR3 region has the DNA TGTGCCTGGAGTGGGCTGTTGGACACAGATACGCAGTATTTT. It translates to CAWSGLLDTDTQYF.

The chain uses TRBV29-1 and TRBJ2-1; no clear D gene. V was cut by 8 bases and J by 6 bases, with 20 bases left in between. The CDR3 covers 14 residues. Germline V gene lookup returns CDR1 SQVTM and CDR2 ANQGSEA. DNA of the CDR3: TGCAGCACCTCAGCTGGAATCACAGTCAATGAGCAGTTCTTC. Encoded protein: CSTSAGITVNEQFF.

This clone has a single count. V usage is TRBV4-3 and J usage is TRBJ2-7; D is undetermined. CDR1 is LGHNA and CDR2 is YSLEER in the germline V gene. CDR3 length: 15 residues. V was trimmed by 0 bases and J by 5 bases, leaving 14 bases between them. CDR3 nucleotides: TGCGCCAGCAGCCAAGATCGATGGCGACGCAACGAGCAGTACTTC. Translation gives CASSQDRWRRNEQYF.

Notes on this clone: A read error likely explains this, since a far larger clone differs by one base. Different DNA sequences within this sample yield the same CDR3. The V gene is TRBV7-9, the J gene TRBJ2-7; possible D gene TRBD2, 6 bases. Trimming cost V 5 bases and J 0 bases, with 11 bases left between them. The CDR3 loop spans 14 amino acids. Germline CDR1 reads SEHNR; CDR2 reads FQNEAQ (reference sequence). The CDR3 spells CASSQVADSYEQYF. CDR3 DNA sequence: TGTGCCAGCAGCCAAGTAGCGGACTCCTACGAGCAGTACTTC.

This clone was found a few times. This rearrangement joins TRBV6-5 to TRBJ1-2; a weak D match, TRBD1 (6 bases). There are 12 residues in the CDR3. Germline V gene data show CDR1 as MNHEY and CDR2 as SVGAGI. V gave up 6 bases and J gave up 7 bases, with 12 bases separating them. The CDR3: CASSQQGSGYTF. The CDR3, as DNA: TGTGCCAGCAGCCAACAGGGCAGTGGCTACACCTTC.

J is TRBJ1-5 and V is TRBV27, with 7 bases identical to TRBD1. The CDR3 is 15 amino acids. J was trimmed by 5 bases and V by 0 bases; bases with no gene match: 4. Germline V gene sequence: CDR1 MNHEY, CDR2 SMNVEV (reference sequence). CDR3 loop: CASSLSGQRDQPQHF. The CDR3 coding sequence is TGTGCCAGCAGTTTATCGGGACAGAGAGATCAGCCCCAGCATTTT.

Of note for this clone: The junction differs from germline at one of its ends, possibly a read error. The genes are TRBV2 and TRBJ2-1; D not certain. The germline V gene has CDR1 SNHLY and CDR2 FYNNEI. The CDR3 loop spans 8 amino acids. CDR3 in amino acids: CASREEFF. In DNA form, the CDR3 reads TGTGCCAGCAGAGAAGAGTTCTTC.

This clone was detected a few times. The chain employs TRBV7-8 and TRBJ2-1; 8 bases are shared with TRBD2. From germline, CDR1 is SGHVS and CDR2 FQNEAQ. V shed 7 bases, J shed 5 bases, and the junction held 7 bases outside the gene matches. CDR3 length equals 14 residues. CDR3 DNA sequence: TGTGCCAGCACCCCGGGGGGGACCAACAATGAGCAGTTCTTC. Amino acid sequence: CASTPGGTNNEQFF. Together with reference TRBV7-8 and TRBJ2-1, the CDR3 gives the full variable domain: GAGVSQSPRYKVAKRGQDVALRCDPISGHVSLFWYQQALGQGPEFLTYFQNEAQLDKSGLPSDRFFAERPEGSVSTLKIQRTQQEDSAVYLCASTPGGTNNEQFFGPGTRLTVL.

This clone was seen a single time. J is TRBJ2-7 and V is TRBV2; possible D gene TRBD2, 6 bases. The CDR3 length is 12 residues. CDR1 and CDR2 (germline): SNHLY, FYNNEI. The V end lost 7 bases, the J end lost 12 bases, and 19 bases lay between the germline ends. The CDR3 DNA is TGTGCCAGCACTTCCCCGGGGGAAAAGGGGTACTTC. Residues: CASTSPGEKGYF.

This clone has just a few counts. This chain uses TRBV4-3 with TRBJ2-7, with D unclear. The CDR3 covers 14 residues. V was clipped by 1 base and J by 2 bases, with 9 bases between them. Germline V lookup: CDR1 LGHNA, CDR2 YSLEER. DNA of the CDR3: TGCGCCAGCAGCCAAGGGGTCGGACCCTACGAGCAGTACTTC. It specifies CASSQGVGPYEQYF.

The chain joins TRBV5-6 to TRBJ2-7; TRBD1 matches at 10 bases. V shed 4 bases, J shed 3 bases, and the junction held 10 bases outside the gene matches. Germline assignment: CDR1 SGHDT and CDR2 YYEEEE. The CDR3 extends over 16 amino acids. The DNA for the CDR3 is TGTGCCAGCAGCCCGGGGGCAGGGGACAGGGGCTACGAGCAGTACTTC. This codes for CASSPGAGDRGYEQYF.

This chain connects TRBV30 to TRBJ2-3; the match to TRBD1 covers 7 bases. The germline V gene encodes CDR1 GTSNPN and CDR2 SVGIG (reference sequence). CDR3 size: 14 residues. Trimming cost V 4 bases and J 0 bases; bases outside gene matches: 4. DNA of the CDR3: TGTGCCTGGACCGGGACAGCGAGCACAGATACGCAGTATTTT. Encoded protein: CAWTGTASTDTQYF.